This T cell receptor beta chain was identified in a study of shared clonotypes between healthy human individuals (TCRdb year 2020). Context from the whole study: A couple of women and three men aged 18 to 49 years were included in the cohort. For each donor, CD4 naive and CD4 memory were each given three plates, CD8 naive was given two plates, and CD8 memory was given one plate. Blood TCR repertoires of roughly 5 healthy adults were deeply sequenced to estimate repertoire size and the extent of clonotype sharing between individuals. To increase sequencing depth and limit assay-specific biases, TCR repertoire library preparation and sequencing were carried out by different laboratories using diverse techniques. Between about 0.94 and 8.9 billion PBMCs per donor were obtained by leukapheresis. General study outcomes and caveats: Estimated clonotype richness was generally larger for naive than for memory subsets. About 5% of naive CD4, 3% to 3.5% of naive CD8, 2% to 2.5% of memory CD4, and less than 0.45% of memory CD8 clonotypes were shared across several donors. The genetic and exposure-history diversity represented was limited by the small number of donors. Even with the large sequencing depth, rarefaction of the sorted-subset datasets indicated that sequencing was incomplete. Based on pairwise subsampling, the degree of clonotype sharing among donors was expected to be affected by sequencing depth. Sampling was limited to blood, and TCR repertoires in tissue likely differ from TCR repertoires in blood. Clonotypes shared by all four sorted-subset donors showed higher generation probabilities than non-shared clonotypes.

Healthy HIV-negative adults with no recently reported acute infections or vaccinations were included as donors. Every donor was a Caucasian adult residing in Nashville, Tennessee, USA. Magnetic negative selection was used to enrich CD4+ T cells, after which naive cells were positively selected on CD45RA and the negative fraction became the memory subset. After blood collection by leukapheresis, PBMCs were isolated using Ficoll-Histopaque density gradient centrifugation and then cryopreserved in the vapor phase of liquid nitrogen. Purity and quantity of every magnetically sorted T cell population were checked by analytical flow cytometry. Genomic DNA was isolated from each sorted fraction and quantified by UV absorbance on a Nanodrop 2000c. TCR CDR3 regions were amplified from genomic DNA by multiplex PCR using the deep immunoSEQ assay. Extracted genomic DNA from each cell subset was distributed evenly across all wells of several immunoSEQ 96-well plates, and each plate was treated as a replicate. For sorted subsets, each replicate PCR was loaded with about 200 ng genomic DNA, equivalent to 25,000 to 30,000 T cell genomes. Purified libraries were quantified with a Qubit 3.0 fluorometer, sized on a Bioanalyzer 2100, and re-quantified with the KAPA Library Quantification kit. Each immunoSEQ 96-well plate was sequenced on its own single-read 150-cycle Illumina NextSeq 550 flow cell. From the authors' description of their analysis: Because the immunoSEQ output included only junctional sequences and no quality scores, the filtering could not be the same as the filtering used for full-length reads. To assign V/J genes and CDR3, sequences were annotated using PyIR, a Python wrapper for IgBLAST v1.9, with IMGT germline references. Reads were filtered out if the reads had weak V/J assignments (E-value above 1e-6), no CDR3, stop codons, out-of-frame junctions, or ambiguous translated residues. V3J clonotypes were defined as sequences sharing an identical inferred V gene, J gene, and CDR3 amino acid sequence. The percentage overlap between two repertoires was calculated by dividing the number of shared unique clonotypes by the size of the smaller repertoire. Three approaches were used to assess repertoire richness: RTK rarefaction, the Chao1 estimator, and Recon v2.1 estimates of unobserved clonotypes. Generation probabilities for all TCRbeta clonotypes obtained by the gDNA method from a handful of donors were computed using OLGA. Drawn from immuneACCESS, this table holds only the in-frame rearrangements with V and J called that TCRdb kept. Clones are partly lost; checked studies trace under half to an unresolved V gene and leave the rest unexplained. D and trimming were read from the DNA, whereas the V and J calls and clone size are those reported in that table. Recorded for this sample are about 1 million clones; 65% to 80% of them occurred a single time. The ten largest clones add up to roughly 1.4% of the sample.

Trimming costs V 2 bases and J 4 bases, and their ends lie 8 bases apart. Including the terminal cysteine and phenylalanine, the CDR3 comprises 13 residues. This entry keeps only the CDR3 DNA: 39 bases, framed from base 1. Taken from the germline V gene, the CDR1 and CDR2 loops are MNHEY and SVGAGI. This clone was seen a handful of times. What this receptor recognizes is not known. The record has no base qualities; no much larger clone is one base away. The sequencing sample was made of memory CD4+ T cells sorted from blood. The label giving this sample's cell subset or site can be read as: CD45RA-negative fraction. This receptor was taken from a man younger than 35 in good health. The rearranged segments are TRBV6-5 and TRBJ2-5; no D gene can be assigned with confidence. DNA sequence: TGTGCCAGCAGTTACAGTTTCCGAGAGACCCAGTACTTC. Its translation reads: CASSYSFRETQYF.